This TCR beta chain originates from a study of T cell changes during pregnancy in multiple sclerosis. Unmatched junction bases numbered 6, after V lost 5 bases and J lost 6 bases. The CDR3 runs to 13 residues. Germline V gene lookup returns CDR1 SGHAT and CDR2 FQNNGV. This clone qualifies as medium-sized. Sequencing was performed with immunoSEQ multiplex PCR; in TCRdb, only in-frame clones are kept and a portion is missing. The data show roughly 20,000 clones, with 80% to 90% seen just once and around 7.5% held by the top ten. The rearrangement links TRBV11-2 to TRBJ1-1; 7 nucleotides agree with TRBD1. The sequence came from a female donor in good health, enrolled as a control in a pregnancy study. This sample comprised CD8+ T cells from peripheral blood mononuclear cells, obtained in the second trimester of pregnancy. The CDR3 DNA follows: TGTGCCAGCAGCGCAGGGGGTCAAGCTGAAGCTTTCTTT. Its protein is CASSAGGQAEAFF.